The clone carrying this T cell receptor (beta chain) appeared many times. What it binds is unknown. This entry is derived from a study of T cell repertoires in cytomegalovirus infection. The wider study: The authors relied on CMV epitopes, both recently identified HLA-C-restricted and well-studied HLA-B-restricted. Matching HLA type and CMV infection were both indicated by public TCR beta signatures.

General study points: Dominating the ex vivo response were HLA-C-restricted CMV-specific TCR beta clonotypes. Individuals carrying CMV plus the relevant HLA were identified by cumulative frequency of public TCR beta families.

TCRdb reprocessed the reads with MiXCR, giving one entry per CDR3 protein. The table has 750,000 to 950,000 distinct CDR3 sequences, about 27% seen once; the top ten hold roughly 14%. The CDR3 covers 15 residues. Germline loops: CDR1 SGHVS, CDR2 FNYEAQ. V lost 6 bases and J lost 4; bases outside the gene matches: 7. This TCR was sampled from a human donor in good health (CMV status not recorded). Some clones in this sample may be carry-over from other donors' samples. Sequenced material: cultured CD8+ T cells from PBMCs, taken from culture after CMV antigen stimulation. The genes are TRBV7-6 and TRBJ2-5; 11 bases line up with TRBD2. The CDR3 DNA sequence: TGTGCCAGCAGTTACGGGCTAGCGGGGGGAGAGACCCAGTACTTC. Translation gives CASSYGLAGGETQYF.